One T cell receptor beta chain is described in this entry. This clone's antigen is unknown. No per-base quality is available; no much larger clone lies one base away. The goal of deep resolution MiSeq sequencing was a depth between 1 in 1 million and 1 in 200,000 T cells, and coverage averaged 10x per clonotype. TCR beta libraries were generated with the immunoSEQ hsTCRB Kit. In the original analysis: The data were analyzed with ImmunoSEQ Analyzer and ImmunoSEQ Data Assistant, and V, D and J gene assignments followed IMGT definitions. Clonality, which ranges from 0 to 1, was calculated as one minus the normalized Shannon entropy of productive rearrangement frequencies. Only overrepresented clonotypes making up at least 0.05% of the repertoire of each patient were included in the public clonotype analysis. Approximately 12 repertoires from age-matched healthy donors, obtained from immuneACCESS, served as clonality controls. Here the immuneACCESS table is served through TCRdb, limited to in-frame sequences with V and J called. Missing clones are a known gap in these copies; in checked studies unresolved V genes cover under half, and the rest lacks a known reason. V and J calls and clone size are those listed in that table; D and trimming were worked out from the DNA. The sample data list approximately 140,000 clones, and 60% to 80% of these were observed just once. The ten largest make up approximately 30% of the sample.

The time point label on this specimen signifies: 12 months on ibrutinib. Around 1.8 micrograms of genomic DNA were extracted from cryopreserved PBMCs for TCR beta library preparation. Longitudinal blood samples from CLL patients receiving ibrutinib monotherapy were subjected to high-throughput TCR beta sequencing. The patients took part in an open-label, single-center phase 2 trial of ibrutinib monotherapy. Spanning cysteine to phenylalanine, the CDR3 consists of 14 amino acids. Only CDR3 DNA remains: 42 bases, in frame from the first base. Unmatched junction bases come to 15, with V trimmed by 5 bases and J by 14 bases. Based on the germline V gene (reference sequence), the CDR1 and CDR2 sequences are MNHEY and SMNVEV. The sample comes from a study of cytotoxic CD8 clonotypes in ibrutinib-treated CLL (dated by TCRdb to the early 2020s). Turning to the overall study: The cohort included roughly 15 treatment-naive and ten to twelve relapsed/refractory patients; some 18 were IGHV unmutated. Partial responses were observed in 24 patients and complete responses in 2; after a median follow-up of around 68 months, remission was maintained in 15 or so patients and progression was observed in 12. Samples at response were collected after a median of approximately twelve months of treatment, with a range of roughly 6 to 40 months. An average of roughly 270,000 productive templates and roughly 94,000 productive rearrangements was obtained per sample. Longitudinal samples were obtainable from about 30% of the roughly 86 participants in the trial. Cryopreserved peripheral blood mononuclear cells were collected at three points: before therapy, at response, and at either sustained remission or disease progression. Every remission and progressive disease sample was obtained while ibrutinib was still being received by the patients.

Broader findings and caveats from the paper: Clonality increased at ibrutinib response, stayed stable in sustained remission, and fell back toward baseline at progression. Public clonotypes were rare and either shrank or stayed stable during treatment, and the rise in clonality at ibrutinib response reflected expansion of private clonotypes. Baseline clonality exceeded that of age-matched healthy donors and correlated strongly with circulating CD8+ T-cell counts. Lymph node repertoires were not examined, and the timing of sampling was not matched between patients in sustained remission and those whose disease progressed.

The material was PBMCs, obtained after 12 months of ibrutinib treatment. This chain joins TRBV27 to TRBJ2-1; TRBD2 matches 7 bases in the middle. This TCR was recovered from a human donor with chronic lymphocytic leukemia. The base sequence is TGTGCCAGCAGTCCGGGACTACCAACACCTGGGGAGTTCTTC. This codes for CASSPGLPTPGEFF.